These 10 T cell receptor beta chains came from one sample sequenced in a study of CD4 T cells in relation to SARS-CoV-2 and coronaviruses. Their recognized antigens are unknown. Method: immunoSEQ multiplex PCR; TCRdb's copy keeps in-frame clones and lacks some. This table has 30,000 to 45,000 clones, about 80% appearing once. Material: naive CD4+ T cells from PBMCs, cultured in vitro. The subset here: naive CD4+ T cells isolated by negative enrichment. These receptors came from an adult with COVID-19.

This clone was found once. V gene TRBV18 combines with J gene TRBJ1-1, with unresolved D. The V end was cut by 1 base, the J end by 1 base, with 10 bases between. CDR3 length: 15 residues. The V gene's germline CDR1 is KGHSH and CDR2 LQKENI. CDR3 nucleotides: TGTGCCAGCTCACCACTTATTAGCCAGAACACTGAAGCTTTCTTT. Protein product: CASSPLISQNTEAFF.

Here the CDR3 reads CASIQVGYSNQPQHF. The CDR3 DNA reads TGTGCCAGCATCCAAGTGGGCTATAGCAATCAGCCCCAGCATTTT. The rearrangement joins TRBV25-1 to TRBJ1-5; D gene unclear. This CDR3 contains 15 residues. Germline lookup yields CDR1 MGHDK and CDR2 SYGVNS. Trimming took 7 bases from V and 0 from J, leaving 13 bases between them. Looking up the rest from reference TRBV25-1 and TRBJ1-5 gives the full variable domain: EADIYQTPRYLVIGTGKKITLECSQTMGHDKMYWYQQDPGMELHLIHYSYGVNSTEKGDLSSESTVSRIRTEHFPLTLESARPSHTSQYLCASIQVGYSNQPQHFGDGTRLSIL.

The V and J genes are TRBV30 and TRBJ1-1; 8 bases agree with TRBD1. The CDR3 extends over 13 amino acids. The trim removed 3 bases at V and 5 bases at J, leaving 5 bases unmatched. CDR1 and CDR2 (germline): GTSNPN, SVGIG (reference sequence). For the CDR3, the DNA is TGTGCCTGGAGGCCAGGGGGCCAAACTGAAGCTTTCTTT. Translated, it gives CAWRPGGQTEAFF.

Only a few counts were recorded for this clone. This chain uses TRBV5-6 with TRBJ2-3, with 11 bases matching TRBD1. The V segment lost 4 bases and the J segment 4 bases; nucleotides outside the gene matches: 2. The germline V gene has CDR1 SGHDT and CDR2 YYEEEE. The CDR3 is 14 residues long. The CDR3 region has the DNA TGTGCCAGCAGCATGGGACAGGGGGCAGATACGCAGTATTTT. It translates to CASSMGQGADTQYF. Filled out from reference TRBV5-6 and TRBJ2-3, the complete variable domain reads DAGVTQSPTHLIKTRGQQVTLRCSPKSGHDTVSWYQQALGQGPQFIFQYYEEEERQRGNFPDRFSGHQFPNYSSELNVNALLLGDSALYLCASSMGQGADTQYFGPGTRLTVL.

This chain links TRBV6-6 with TRBJ1-6; possible D gene TRBD1, 6 bases. The CDR3 is made up of 16 amino acids. Trimming shortened V by 6 bases and J by 5 bases, and 17 bases separated the two germline ends. Germline V gives CDR1 MNHNY, CDR2 SVGAGI (reference sequence). CDR3 in DNA: TGTGCCAGCAGGCCCCCGGGACACAGCAATAATTCACCCCTCCACTTT. This gives the protein CASRPPGHSNNSPLHF.

V usage is TRBV15 and J usage is TRBJ2-1; D is possibly TRBD2 (6 bases). The CDR3 loop spans 14 amino acids. The ends were cut back, 2 bases at V and 5 bases at J, with 10 bases in the middle. The germline V gene encodes CDR1 LNHNV and CDR2 YYDKDF (reference sequence). The CDR3 nucleotides read TGTGCCACCAGCAGAACTCGGACTAACAATGAGCAGTTCTTC. Protein: CATSRTRTNNEQFF.

The chain has TRBV6-2 or TRBV6-3 and TRBJ1-5; 7 bases match TRBD1. V dropped 5 bases and J dropped 4; count of bases not matched to a gene: 5. This CDR3 comprises 14 residues. Germline values: CDR1 MNHEY, CDR2 SVGEGT. CDR3 in amino acids: CASSTGTANQPQHF. Here the CDR3 DNA reads TGTGCCAGCAGTACCGGGACAGCAAATCAGCCCCAGCATTTT.

The J gene is TRBJ1-2, the V gene TRBV6-6; TRBD1 matches at 7 bases. Germline loops: CDR1 MNHNY, CDR2 SVGAGI (reference sequence). V shed 5 bases, J shed 4 bases, and the junction held 10 bases outside the gene matches. The CDR3 runs to 15 residues. The CDR3 bases are TGTGCCAGCAGTCCCCGGGACAGCTTAGGCTATGGCTACACCTTC. Encoded protein: CASSPRDSLGYGYTF.

The gene calls are TRBV30 and TRBJ2-3; TRBD2 is a possible D gene (6 bases). Germline CDR1 GTSNPN, CDR2 SVGIG (reference sequence). CDR3 length: 12 amino acids. V lost 8 bases, J lost 2 bases, and 11 bases lay in between. The CDR3 region is CAGSGATDTQYF. The CDR3, as DNA: TGTGCCGGATCGGGAGCCACAGATACGCAGTATTTT.

In this sample, this clone turned up a few times. The chain is built from TRBV12-3 or TRBV12-4 and TRBJ1-5; D is ambiguous. The CDR3 spans 13 residues. V gave up 1 base and J gave up 5 bases, with 6 bases separating them. Here the CDR3 DNA reads TGTGCCAGCAGTTTAGTAGAGGATCAGCCCCAGCATTTT. This translates into CASSLVEDQPQHF.